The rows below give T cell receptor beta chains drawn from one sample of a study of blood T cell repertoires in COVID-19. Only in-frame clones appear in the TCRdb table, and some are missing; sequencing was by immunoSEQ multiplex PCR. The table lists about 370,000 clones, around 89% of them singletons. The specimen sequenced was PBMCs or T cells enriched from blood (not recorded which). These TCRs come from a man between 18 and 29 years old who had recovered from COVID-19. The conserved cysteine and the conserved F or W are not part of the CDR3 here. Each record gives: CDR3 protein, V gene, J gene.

ASSESVFTPPGELF,TRBV6-1,TRBJ2-2
ASSRDSVNEKLF,TRBV5-4,TRBJ1-4
ASSYSGRGSYEQY,TRBV6-5,TRBJ2-7
ASSVGTGSTYGYT,TRBV9,TRBJ1-2
ASSYPGQGIVEQY,TRBV28,TRBJ2-7
ASSFGQGREKLF,TRBV28,TRBJ1-4
ASSFPSGGMKEAF,TRBV7-9,TRBJ1-1
ASSLALKGYT,TRBV28,TRBJ1-2
SVGGGSGYGYT,TRBV29-1,TRBJ1-2
ASRRTSGFTDTQY,TRBV27,TRBJ2-3
ASSSPGQGRHQPQH,TRBV7-3,TRBJ1-5
ASSIRGGDTEAF,TRBV19,TRBJ1-1
ASSQVRGQGLYGYT,TRBV4-1,TRBJ1-2
AIPDGGKVTGELF,TRBV10-3,TRBJ2-2
ASSGTGGISNQPQH,TRBV2,TRBJ1-5
ASSLAGSTEYEQY,TRBV5-1,TRBJ2-7
ASSLDQGPGYT,TRBV11-2,TRBJ1-2
ASSQDLTSGTYEQY,TRBV4-2,TRBJ2-7
ASSLAGSGATNEKLF,TRBV5-1,TRBJ1-4
ASSDGQINYGYT,TRBV19,TRBJ1-2
ASSSGTSGSSPYNEQF,TRBV27,TRBJ2-1
AGGGKPTNYGYT,TRBV5-1,TRBJ1-2
AISNRDRGRDSTDTQY,TRBV10-3,TRBJ2-3
ASSQDLLAGDEQY,TRBV3-1/TRBV3-2,TRBJ2-7
ASSPRLAGGYNEQF,TRBV9,TRBJ2-1
ASSFPLAGGPYEQY,TRBV27,TRBJ2-7
ASSLEGAGTYEQY,TRBV5-1,TRBJ2-7
ASSRRVGARSGANVLT,TRBV2,TRBJ2-6
ASSIRQGYQPQH,TRBV19,TRBJ1-5
ASSQGRGEQY,TRBV3-1/TRBV3-2,TRBJ2-7
ASTPLDPGTTYEQY,TRBV5-1,TRBJ2-7
ASSLRQGYEQY,TRBV27,TRBJ2-7
ATFREILSYEQY,TRBV2,TRBJ2-7
ASSHRRQPYEQY,TRBV7-9,TRBJ2-7
ASSLDRDNQPQH,TRBV6-5,TRBJ1-5
ASSYRDRGTEAF,TRBV6-5,TRBJ1-1
ASLRGNYGYT,TRBV12-3/TRBV12-4,TRBJ1-2
ASSPRGTGDYGYT,TRBV14,TRBJ1-2
ASSPDRNYGYT,TRBV18,TRBJ1-2
RSGENTEAF,TRBV21-1,TRBJ1-1
ASSEGMTGGKEKLF,TRBV10-2,TRBJ1-4
ASSSRLAGGPEQF,TRBV11-2,TRBJ2-1
ASSPWGPKGGYEQY,TRBV7-9,TRBJ2-7
ASSGLRGPGGGGYT,TRBV9,TRBJ1-2
ASSLHRGELF,TRBV5-8,TRBJ2-2
ASSLPDREGDYGYT,TRBV3-1/TRBV3-2,TRBJ1-2
ASWDRGPGTEAF,TRBV19,TRBJ1-1
ASGTGRGTGELF,TRBV19,TRBJ2-2
ASSATGGLGEQY,TRBV9,TRBJ2-7
ASSPSGGLYTTEAF,TRBV5-1,TRBJ1-1
ASSLDGGNGEQY,TRBV28,TRBJ2-7
ASSSGRRSSYEQY,TRBV6-2/TRBV6-3,TRBJ2-7
ASSLFADSHTGELF,TRBV5-8,TRBJ2-2
ASSLEPGAYNEQF,TRBV7-2,TRBJ2-1
ASSWRQGLIQY,TRBV27,TRBJ2-4
ASSFLETQY,TRBV27,TRBJ2-5
ASSVGRGGANVLT,TRBV9,TRBJ2-6
ASSQSLNQPQH,TRBV4-2,TRBJ1-5
ASSQDRYQPQH,TRBV14,TRBJ1-5
ASSERGGPSYNEQF,TRBV9,TRBJ2-1